The 25 T cell receptor beta chains given below trace back to one sample, sequenced in a study of shared clonotypes between healthy human individuals. Profiled with immunoSEQ multiplex PCR; TCRdb holds only in-frame clones, not every one. The sample has millions of clones, over 85% seen once. The specimen sequenced was naive CD4+ T cells sorted from blood. As for subset: CD45RA+ positively selected. These receptors were obtained from a man between 18 and 35 years old in good health.

The chain joins TRBV5-5 to TRBJ1-2; D ambiguous. This CDR3 has 14 residues. V gave up 4 bases and J gave up 8 bases, with 18 bases separating them. The V gene's germline CDR1 is SGHKS and CDR2 YYEKEE (reference sequence). The CDR3 protein is CASSADWGSSGYTF. DNA of the CDR3: TGTGCCAGCAGCGCCGACTGGGGATCTAGCGGCTACACCTTC.

This clone was observed once. This chain connects TRBV19 to TRBJ1-2; D perhaps matches TRBD1 (5 bases). Trimming removed 3 bases at V and 6 bases at J, with 17 bases between. This CDR3 has 15 amino acids. In germline, CDR1 is LNHDA, CDR2 SQIVND (reference sequence). Written as DNA, the CDR3 is TGTGCCAGTAGTATGGGGGTGTCCTTGCGGGATGGCTACACCTTC. It codes for CASSMGVSLRDGYTF.

The J gene is TRBJ2-3, the V gene TRBV19; D remains ambiguous. This CDR3 comprises 11 residues. Germline CDR1 LNHDA, CDR2 SQIVND (reference sequence). Trimming removed 5 bases at V and 6 bases at J, with 6 bases between. Here the CDR3 reads CASSEADTQYF. The DNA of the CDR3 is TGTGCCAGTAGTGAAGCGGATACGCAGTATTTT.

This clone has only one observation. The genes are TRBV11-3 and TRBJ2-5; D remains ambiguous. The length of the CDR3 is 13 residues. CDR1 SGHNT and CDR2 YENEEA come from the germline V gene. V lost 1 base, J lost 0 bases, and 3 bases lay in between. CDR3 in amino acids: CASSLAYQETQYF. For the CDR3, the DNA is TGTGCCAGCAGCTTAGCGTACCAAGAGACCCAGTACTTC. Filled out from reference TRBV11-3 and TRBJ2-5, the complete variable domain reads EAGVVQSPRYKIIEKKQPVAFWCNPISGHNTLYWYLQNLGQGPELLIRYENEEAVDDSQLPKDRFSAERLKGVDSTLKIQPAELGDSAVYLCASSLAYQETQYFGPGTRLLVL.

The chain is built from TRBV30 and TRBJ2-3; unclear D gene. CDR1 is GTSNPN, CDR2 SVGIG, per germline (reference sequence). This CDR3 has 12 residues. V was clipped by 0 bases and J by 8 bases, with 9 bases between them. CDR3 in DNA: TGTGCCTGGAGTGTAAGCTTTGCTACGCAGTATTTT. Translation gives CAWSVSFATQYF.

This chain uses TRBV6-6 with TRBJ1-5; D remains unclear. The CDR3 runs to 14 residues. From germline, CDR1 is MNHNY and CDR2 SVGAGI (reference sequence). Trimming left V 2 bases short and J 4 bases short, with 9 bases between. Here the CDR3 DNA reads TGTGCCAGCAGTTACCAGGACGGGAATCAGCCCCAGCATTTT. It translates to CASSYQDGNQPQHF.

The gene calls are TRBV20-1 and TRBJ1-1; tentatively, D is TRBD1 (5 bases). This CDR3 has 11 residues. The V and J ends lost 5 bases and 6 bases respectively, with 10 bases between them. Germline V lookup: CDR1 DFQATT, CDR2 SNEGSKA (reference sequence). DNA of the CDR3: TGCAGTGCTGGCACGGGGCCTGAAGCTTTCTTT. It translates to CSAGTGPEAFF.

The V and J genes are TRBV2 and TRBJ1-1; D unresolved. CDR1 is SNHLY, CDR2 FYNNEI, per germline. CDR3 size: 14 residues. Trimming stripped 8 bases from V and 0 bases from J, with 13 bases between. The CDR3 DNA is TGTGCCAGCTCAAACAGCAGAATGAACACTGAAGCTTTCTTT. It translates to CASSNSRMNTEAFF.

Of note for this clone: Other DNA sequences in this sample translate to the same CDR3. This chain joins TRBV5-6 and TRBJ1-2, with D maybe TRBD1 (5 bases). The CDR3 loop spans 14 amino acids. The V gene lost 1 base and the J gene lost 2 bases, with 9 bases spanning the gap. The germline V gene encodes CDR1 SGHDT and CDR2 YYEEEE. The CDR3 DNA reads TGTGCCAGCAGCTTGCCAGGGCAGAACTATGGCTACACCTTC. Protein sequence: CASSLPGQNYGYTF. The whole variable domain, filled in from reference TRBV5-6 and TRBJ1-2, reads DAGVTQSPTHLIKTRGQQVTLRCSPKSGHDTVSWYQQALGQGPQFIFQYYEEEERQRGNFPDRFSGHQFPNYSSELNVNALLLGDSALYLCASSLPGQNYGYTFGSGTRLTVV.

The chain has TRBV5-6 and TRBJ2-3; no reliable D call. CDR3 length equals 14 residues. The germline V and J ends were trimmed by 0 bases and 1 base, with 6 bases remaining between them. Germline CDR1 and CDR2: SGHDT and YYEEEE. CDR3 amino acids: CASSLVQRTDTQYF. DNA for the CDR3: TGTGCCAGCAGCTTGGTACAGCGCACAGATACGCAGTATTTT. Based on the CDR3 plus reference TRBV5-6 and TRBJ2-3, the full variable domain is DAGVTQSPTHLIKTRGQQVTLRCSPKSGHDTVSWYQQALGQGPQFIFQYYEEEERQRGNFPDRFSGHQFPNYSSELNVNALLLGDSALYLCASSLVQRTDTQYFGPGTRLTVL.

In this sample, this clone turned up once. The chain employs TRBV15 and TRBJ2-7; no firm D call. The CDR3 is 11 residues long. Germline-derived CDR1 and CDR2 are LNHNV and YYDKDF (reference sequence). Trimming shortened V by 4 bases and J by 6 bases, and 7 bases separated the two germline ends. For the CDR3, the DNA is TGTGCCACCAGCAACTCCCTCGAGCAGTACTTC. Encoded protein: CATSNSLEQYF.

This clone was seen a single time. The chain is built from TRBV25-1 and TRBJ2-7; tentative D call: TRBD2 (6 bases). Germline V gene sequence: CDR1 MGHDK, CDR2 SYGVNS. V lost 1 base and J 6 bases, leaving 13 bases between the germline ends. The CDR3 loop spans 14 amino acids. CDR3 region: CASSEWEEGREQYF. The CDR3 bases are TGTGCCAGCAGTGAATGGGAGGAGGGACGCGAGCAGTACTTC.

The chain links TRBV2 to TRBJ1-2; perhaps TRBD1 as D (5 bases). This CDR3 has 12 amino acids. Trimming pared 7 bases from V and 4 bases from J, leaving 10 bases between. The germline V gene encodes CDR1 SNHLY and CDR2 FYNNEI. CDR3 loop: CASNSGGYGYTF. The CDR3 region has the DNA TGTGCCAGCAACTCGGGGGGCTATGGCTACACCTTC.

For this clone: The same CDR3 can be traced to other DNA sequences in this sample. V usage is TRBV18 and J usage is TRBJ2-7; D call uncertain. Germline-derived CDR1 and CDR2 are KGHSH and LQKENI. CDR3 length equals 14 residues. V lost 0 bases to trimming and J lost 3 bases, with 9 bases between them. CDR3 nucleotides: TGTGCCAGCTCACCACCGGGTGGGGTCTACGAGCAGTACTTC. Its translation is CASSPPGGVYEQYF.

The chain carries TRBV5-1 and TRBJ1-2; 9 positions match TRBD1. The length of the CDR3 is 15 residues. V lost 0 bases, J lost 7 bases, and 7 bases stayed unmatched. CDR1 and CDR2 (germline): SGHRS, YFSETQ. In nucleotides, the CDR3 is TGCGCCAGCAGCTTGGATGCGGGACAGGGTCGTGGCTACACCTTC. Its protein is CASSLDAGQGRGYTF.

The V call is TRBV6-5, the J call TRBJ1-6, with a tentative D call TRBD1 (5 bases). Trimming took off 6 bases at V and 7 bases at J, with 16 bases between the two ends. CDR3 length: 15 amino acids. Germline V gives CDR1 MNHEY, CDR2 SVGAGI. CDR3 in amino acids: CASSTLGGGNSPLHF. The CDR3 DNA reads as TGTGCCAGCAGCACACTTGGGGGGGGGAATTCACCCCTCCACTTT.

The chain is built from TRBV6-1 and TRBJ1-5; D remains unclear. Germline values: CDR1 MNHNS, CDR2 SASEGT. V dropped 3 bases and J dropped 1 base, with 4 bases sitting between them. This CDR3 is 13 amino acids long. CDR3 region: CASSDPSNQPQHF. As DNA, the CDR3 is TGTGCCAGCAGTGACCCGAGCAATCAGCCCCAGCATTTT.

This chain links TRBV10-3 with TRBJ2-1, with TRBD1 as a possible D gene (5 bases). The CDR3 runs 15 residues. V shed 5 bases and J shed 0 bases, with 11 bases lying between them. Germline V gene lookup returns CDR1 ENHRY and CDR2 SYGVKD. CDR3 in DNA: TGTGCCATCAGTCTAGGGGCCAGCTCCTACAATGAGCAGTTCTTC. The encoded protein is CAISLGASSYNEQFF.

This chain joins TRBV5-4 and TRBJ1-1, with unresolved D. This CDR3 region has 14 residues. CDR1 is SGHNT and CDR2 is YYREEE in the germline V gene (reference sequence). Trimming left V 2 bases short and J 1 base short, with 9 bases between. The CDR3 DNA is TGTGCCAGCAGCTTTGGGATGTCGAACACTGAAGCTTTCTTT. Protein product: CASSFGMSNTEAFF.

The V and J genes are TRBV6-5 and TRBJ2-1; TRBD2 is a possible D gene (5 bases). This CDR3 region has 12 residues. In germline, CDR1 is MNHEY, CDR2 SVGAGI. V was trimmed by 0 bases and J by 12 bases, leaving 9 bases between them. CDR3 sequence: CASSYSRDRQFF. The CDR3 DNA is TGTGCCAGCAGTTACTCGAGGGATCGGCAGTTCTTC.

The CDR3 region is CASSFLKGFETEAFF. The CDR3 DNA follows: TGTGCCAGCAGCTTCCTTAAGGGATTTGAAACTGAAGCTTTCTTT. The chain employs TRBV5-6 and TRBJ1-1; D is uncertain. Between the trimmed V and J ends, which lost 2 bases and 5 bases, there was a span of 16 bases. The CDR3 runs to 15 residues. Germline V lookup: CDR1 SGHDT, CDR2 YYEEEE.

This sequence joins TRBV27 and TRBJ1-1; the D is unclear. CDR1 and CDR2 from the germline V gene are MNHEY and SMNVEV (reference sequence). The CDR3 sequence is 14 residues long. Trimming shortened V by 5 bases and J by 7 bases, and 17 bases separated the two germline ends. The CDR3 DNA sequence: TGTGCCAGCAGTCGACCTTCAGCAACTCATGAAGCTTTCTTT. Encoded protein: CASSRPSATHEAFF.

The CDR3 DNA sequence: TGTGCCAGCAGCTCGCTTCCGACGGGCGGGGCCTACGAGCAGTACTTC. The encoded protein is CASSSLPTGGAYEQYF. This chain connects TRBV5-5 to TRBJ2-7; D perhaps matches TRBD2 (6 bases). The germline gives CDR1 SGHKS, CDR2 YYEKEE (reference sequence). V was cut by 3 bases and J by 2 bases, with 18 bases left in between. The CDR3 consists of 16 residues.

V is TRBV19 and J is TRBJ1-1, with D unresolved. The CDR3 extends over 16 amino acids. Germline V gene sequence: CDR1 LNHDA, CDR2 SQIVND (reference sequence). V was cut by 3 bases and J by 0 bases, with 14 bases left in between. CDR3 nucleotide sequence: TGTGCCAGTAGTATCCAAGGACTGGTCTTGAACACTGAAGCTTTCTTT. It codes for CASSIQGLVLNTEAFF. Full variable domain (rest looked up from reference TRBV19 and TRBJ1-1): DGGITQSPKYLFRKEGQNVTLSCEQNLNHDAMYWYRQDPGQGLRLIYYSQIVNDFQKGDIAEGYSVSREKKESFPLTVTSAQKNPTAFYLCASSIQGLVLNTEAFFGQGTRLTVV.

As regards this clone: Other nucleotide sequences in the sample specify the same CDR3. V is TRBV6-1 and J is TRBJ2-7, with a possible D match to TRBD1 (5 bases). V was pared by 0 bases and J by 0 bases, with 6 bases between. The CDR3 extends over 14 amino acids. Germline values: CDR1 MNHNS, CDR2 SASEGT. Here the CDR3 reads CASSEAQGSYEQYF. CDR3 in DNA: TGTGCCAGCAGTGAAGCCCAGGGCTCCTACGAGCAGTACTTC.